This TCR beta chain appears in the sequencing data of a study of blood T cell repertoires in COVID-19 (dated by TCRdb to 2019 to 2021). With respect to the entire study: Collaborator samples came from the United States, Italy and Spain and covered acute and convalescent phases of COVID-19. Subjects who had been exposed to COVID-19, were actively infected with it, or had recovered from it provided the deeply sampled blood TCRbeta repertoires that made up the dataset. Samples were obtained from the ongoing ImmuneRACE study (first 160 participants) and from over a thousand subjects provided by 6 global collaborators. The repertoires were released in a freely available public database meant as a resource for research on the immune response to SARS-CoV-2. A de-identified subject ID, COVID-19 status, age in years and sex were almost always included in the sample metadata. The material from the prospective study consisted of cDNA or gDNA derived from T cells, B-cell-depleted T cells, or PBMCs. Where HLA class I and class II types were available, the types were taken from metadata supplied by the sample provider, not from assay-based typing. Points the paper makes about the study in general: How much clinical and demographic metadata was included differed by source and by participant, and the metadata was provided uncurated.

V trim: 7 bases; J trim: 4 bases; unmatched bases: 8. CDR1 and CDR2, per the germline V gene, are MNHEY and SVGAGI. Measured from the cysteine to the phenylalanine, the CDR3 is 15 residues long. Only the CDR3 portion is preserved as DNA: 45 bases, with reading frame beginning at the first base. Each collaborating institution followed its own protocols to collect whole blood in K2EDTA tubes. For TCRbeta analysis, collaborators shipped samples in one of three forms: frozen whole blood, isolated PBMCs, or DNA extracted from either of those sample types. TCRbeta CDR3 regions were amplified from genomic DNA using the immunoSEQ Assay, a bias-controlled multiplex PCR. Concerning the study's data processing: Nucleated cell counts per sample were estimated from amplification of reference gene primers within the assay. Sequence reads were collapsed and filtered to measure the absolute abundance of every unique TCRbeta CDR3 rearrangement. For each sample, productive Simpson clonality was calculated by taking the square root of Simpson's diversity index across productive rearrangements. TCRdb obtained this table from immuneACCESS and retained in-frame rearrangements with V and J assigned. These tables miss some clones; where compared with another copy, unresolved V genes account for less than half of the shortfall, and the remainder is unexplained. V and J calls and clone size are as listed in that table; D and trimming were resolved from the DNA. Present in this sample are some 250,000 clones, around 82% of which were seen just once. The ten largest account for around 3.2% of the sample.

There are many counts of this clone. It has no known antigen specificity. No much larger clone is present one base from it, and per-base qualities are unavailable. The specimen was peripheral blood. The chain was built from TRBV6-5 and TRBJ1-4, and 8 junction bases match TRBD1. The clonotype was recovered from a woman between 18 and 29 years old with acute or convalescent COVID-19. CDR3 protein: CASIGQGAGNEKLFF. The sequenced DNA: TGTGCCAGCATTGGGCAGGGGGCAGGTAATGAAAAACTGTTTTTT.